This entry lists 9 T cell receptor beta chains sequenced from one sample in a study of shared clonotypes between healthy human individuals (dated by TCRdb to between 2020 and 2021). CD8 naive samples consisted of CD45RO-negative cells that were positively selected for CCR7, yielding a CD45RA+CCR7+ population without TemRA cells. Libraries came from the immunoSEQ multiplex PCR assay. The table was pulled from immuneACCESS by TCRdb, which kept in-frame rearrangements only. Such tables lose some clones; where checked, under half of the loss comes from unresolved V genes, and the rest has no known cause. The sample profile shows about 2 million clones; about 94% of them were found once. The top ten clones comprise 0.85% to 1.3% of the sample. What was sequenced was naive CD8+ T cells sorted from blood. The cell subset or site label for this specimen denotes: CD45RA+CCR7+. These receptors all come from a man younger than 30 in good health.

The rearrangement joins TRBV6-5 to TRBJ1-3; TRBD1 matches 9 bases. Germline assignment: CDR1 MNHEY and CDR2 SVGAGI. The CDR3 totals 15 residues. The trim removed 6 bases at V and 2 bases at J, leaving 5 bases unmatched. The DNA of the CDR3 is TGTGCCAGCAGCCAAGGGACAGGGCCTGGAAACACCATATATTTT. Its protein product is CASSQGTGPGNTIYF.

The table lists this clone with a count of one. The chain employs TRBV13 and TRBJ1-1; D remains ambiguous. The V end lost 0 bases, the J end lost 6 bases, and 5 bases lay between the germline ends. The CDR3 runs to 12 residues. Germline assignment: CDR1 PRHDT and CDR2 FYEKMQ (reference sequence). The chain's CDR3 is CASSLGVAEAFF. DNA for the CDR3: TGTGCCAGCAGCTTAGGGGTCGCTGAAGCTTTCTTT.

The chain links TRBV10-1 to TRBJ1-6; 10 bases are shared with TRBD1. J gave up 2 bases and V 2 bases, and 6 bases lay outside the gene matches. Germline V gives CDR1 WNHNN, CDR2 SYGVQD (reference sequence). This CDR3 is 18 amino acids long. CDR3 bases: TGCGCCAGCAGTGAGGACCCGGGACAGGGGACCTATAATTCACCCCTCCACTTT. Translating it yields CASSEDPGQGTYNSPLHF.

The gene calls are TRBV10-1 and TRBJ2-7, with D uncertain. CDR1 and CDR2 from the germline V gene are WNHNN and SYGVQD (reference sequence). The CDR3 loop spans 13 amino acids. Trimming took off 5 bases at V and 2 bases at J, with 10 bases between the two ends. Here the CDR3 DNA reads TGCGCCAGCAGTTCGGACGGAGCCTACGAGCAGTACTTC. It encodes CASSSDGAYEQYF.

Points on this clone: Other DNA sequences in this specimen translate into the identical CDR3. The CDR3 reads CASSPGLAGQETQYF. DNA for the CDR3: TGTGCCAGCAGTCCCGGACTAGCGGGCCAAGAGACCCAGTACTTC. The J gene is TRBJ2-5, the V gene TRBV2; TRBD2 aligns across 11 bases. Germline lookup yields CDR1 SNHLY and CDR2 FYNNEI. CDR3 length equals 15 residues. V lost 5 bases, J lost 1 base, and 3 bases stayed unmatched. Filled out from reference TRBV2 and TRBJ2-5, the complete variable domain reads EPEVTQTPSHQVTQMGQEVILRCVPISNHLYFYWYRQILGQKVEFLVSFYNNEISEKSEIFDDQFSVERPDGSNFTLKIRSTKLEDSAMYFCASSPGLAGQETQYFGPGTRLLVL.

Worth noting for this clone: Other nucleotide sequences in the sample specify the same CDR3. The V and J genes are TRBV6-5 and TRBJ2-3; TRBD2 matches at 9 bases. This CDR3 has 15 residues. V trimming: 4 bases; J trimming: 0 bases; junction bases outside the gene matches: 2. Germline values: CDR1 MNHEY, CDR2 SVGAGI. CDR3 residues: CASSSTSGSTDTQYF. CDR3 sequence (DNA): TGTGCCAGCAGTTCAACTAGCGGGAGCACAGATACGCAGTATTTT.

J is TRBJ2-5 and V is TRBV7-2; D gene unclear. CDR1 is SGHTA, CDR2 FQGNSA, per germline. This CDR3 has 14 amino acids. V was shortened by 1 base and J by 1 base, with 7 bases between the two germline ends. CDR3 loop: CASSLGVIQETQYF. DNA for the CDR3: TGTGCCAGCAGCTTAGGGGTTATCCAAGAGACCCAGTACTTC.

The chain employs TRBV11-2 and TRBJ2-1; D not certain. Between the trimmed V and J ends, which lost 0 bases and 1 base, there was a span of 7 bases. CDR1 and CDR2 from the germline V gene are SGHAT and FQNNGV. The CDR3 runs 15 residues. The CDR3 DNA reads TGTGCCAGCAGCTTAGAGGCCGGATCCTACAATGAGCAGTTCTTC. This encodes CASSLEAGSYNEQFF.

The gene calls are TRBV7-9 and TRBJ1-6; 10 bases fit TRBD1. The CDR3 consists of 16 residues. The ends lost 5 bases at V and 8 bases at J; junction bases unmatched: 9. Germline loops: CDR1 SEHNR, CDR2 FQNEAQ (reference sequence). The DNA of the CDR3 is TGTGCCAGCAGCCCGGCGACAGGGGGCGAGTATTCACCCCTCCACTTT. Protein sequence: CASSPATGGEYSPLHF.